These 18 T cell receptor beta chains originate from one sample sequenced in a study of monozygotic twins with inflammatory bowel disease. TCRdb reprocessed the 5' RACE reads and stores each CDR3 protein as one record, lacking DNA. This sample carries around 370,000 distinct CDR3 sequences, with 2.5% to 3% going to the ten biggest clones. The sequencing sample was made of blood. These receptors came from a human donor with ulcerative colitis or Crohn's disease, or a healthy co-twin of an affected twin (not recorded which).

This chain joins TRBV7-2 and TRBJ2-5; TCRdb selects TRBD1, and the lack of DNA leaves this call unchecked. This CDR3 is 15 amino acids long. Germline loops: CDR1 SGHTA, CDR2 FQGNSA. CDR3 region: CASSLGINRGETQYF.

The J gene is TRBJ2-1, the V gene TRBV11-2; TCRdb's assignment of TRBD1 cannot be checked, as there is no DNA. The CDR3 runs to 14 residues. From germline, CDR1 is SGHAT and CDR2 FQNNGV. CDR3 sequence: CASSLVGGQNEQFF.

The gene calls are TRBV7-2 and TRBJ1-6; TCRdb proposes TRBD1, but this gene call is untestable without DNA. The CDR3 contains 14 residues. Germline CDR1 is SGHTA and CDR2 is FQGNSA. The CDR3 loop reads CASRSGNRGSPLHF.

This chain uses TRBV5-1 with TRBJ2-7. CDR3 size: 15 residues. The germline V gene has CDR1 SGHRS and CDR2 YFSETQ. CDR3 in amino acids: CASSLGNSRGYEQYF. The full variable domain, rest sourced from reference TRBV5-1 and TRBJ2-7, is KAGVTQTPRYLIKTRGQQVTLSCSPISGHRSVSWYQQTPGQGLQFLFEYFSETQRNKGNFPGRFSGRQFSNSRSEMNVSTLELGDSALYLCASSLGNSRGYEQYFGPGTRLTVT.

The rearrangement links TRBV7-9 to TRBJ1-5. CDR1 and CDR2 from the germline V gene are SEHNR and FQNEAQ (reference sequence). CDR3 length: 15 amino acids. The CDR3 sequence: CASSSSGTANQPQHF.

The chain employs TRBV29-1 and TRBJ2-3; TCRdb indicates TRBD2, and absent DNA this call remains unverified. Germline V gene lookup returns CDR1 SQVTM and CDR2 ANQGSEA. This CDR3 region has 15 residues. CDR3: CSVVFAGGGTDTQYF.

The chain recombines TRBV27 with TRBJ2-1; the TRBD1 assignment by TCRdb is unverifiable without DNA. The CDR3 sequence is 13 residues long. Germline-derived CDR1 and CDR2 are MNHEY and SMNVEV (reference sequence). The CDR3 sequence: CASRETGGPEQFF.

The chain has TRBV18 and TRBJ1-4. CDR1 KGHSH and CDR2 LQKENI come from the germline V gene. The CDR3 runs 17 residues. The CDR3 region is CASSPYPDTSTNEKLFF.

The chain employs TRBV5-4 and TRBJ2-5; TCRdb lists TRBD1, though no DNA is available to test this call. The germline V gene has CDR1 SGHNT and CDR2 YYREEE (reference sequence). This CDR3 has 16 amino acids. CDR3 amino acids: CASSPGGTGPWETQYF. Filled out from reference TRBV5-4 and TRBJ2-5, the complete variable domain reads ETGVTQSPTHLIKTRGQQVTLRCSSQSGHNTVSWYQQALGQGPQFIFQYYREEENGRGNFPPRFSGLQFPNYSSELNVNALELDDSALYLCASSPGGTGPWETQYFGPGTRLLVL.

This CDR3 reads CASSATTGVYGYTF. The rearrangement links TRBV9 to TRBJ1-2; TCRdb designates TRBD1, a call that cannot be tested without DNA. This CDR3 has 14 amino acids. Germline CDR1 is SGDLS and CDR2 is YYNGEE.

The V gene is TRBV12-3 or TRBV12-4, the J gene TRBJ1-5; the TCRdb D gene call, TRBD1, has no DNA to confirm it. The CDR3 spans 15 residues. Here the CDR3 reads CASSITGTSKQPQHF.

This chain's CDR3 is CASSLASTSVDTQYF. The chain combines TRBV7-2 with TRBJ2-3. The germline V gene encodes CDR1 SGHTA and CDR2 FQGNSA. This CDR3 is 15 amino acids long.

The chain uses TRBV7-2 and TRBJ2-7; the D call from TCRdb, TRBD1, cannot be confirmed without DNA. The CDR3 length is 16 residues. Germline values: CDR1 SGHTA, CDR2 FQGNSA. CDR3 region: CASSLGVRGLSYEQYF.

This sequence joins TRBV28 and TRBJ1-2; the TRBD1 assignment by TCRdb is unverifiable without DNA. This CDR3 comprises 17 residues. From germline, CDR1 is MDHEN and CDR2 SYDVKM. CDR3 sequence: CASSLIGRQGVNYGYTF.

The CDR3 region is CASSLLPGTSGPGDTQYF. The gene calls are TRBV5-1 and TRBJ2-3; TCRdb picks TRBD2, but there is no DNA to check that call. Germline-derived CDR1 and CDR2 are SGHRS and YFSETQ. The CDR3 extends over 18 amino acids.

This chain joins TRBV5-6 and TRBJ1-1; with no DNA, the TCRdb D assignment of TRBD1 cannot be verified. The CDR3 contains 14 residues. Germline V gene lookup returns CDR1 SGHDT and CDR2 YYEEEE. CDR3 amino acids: CASSWGAGWNEAFF.

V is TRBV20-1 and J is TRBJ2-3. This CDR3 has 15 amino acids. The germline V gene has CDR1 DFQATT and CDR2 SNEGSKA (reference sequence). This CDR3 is CSARAPSRGPDTQYF.

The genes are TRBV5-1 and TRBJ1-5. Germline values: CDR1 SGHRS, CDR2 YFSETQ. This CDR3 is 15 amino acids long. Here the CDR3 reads CASSLDDGLNQPQHF.